The sample holds many counts of the clone carrying this T cell receptor beta chain. This entry belongs to a study of regulatory T cells in long-lasting Graves disease. The overall study: Antithyroid drugs had been taken by newly diagnosed Graves' patients for under 3 months.

HTBI primers from iRepertoire and Arm-PCR of CDR3 regions yielded the TCR beta libraries. One entry per CDR3 protein results from TCRdb running MiXCR on the multiplex PCR reads. The sample includes about 540,000 distinct CDR3 sequences, less than 15% of them seen just once. Time point here: newly diagnosed GD, antithyroid drugs for less than 3 months. PBMC-extracted RNA yielded the TCR library. These sequences were also reported in another study, on T cells in Graves' hyperthyroidism and ophthalmopathy. According to that study: Lactation, pregnancy, other autoimmune disease or uncontrolled infection led to exclusion of patients. HTBI primers were employed in a first-round RT-PCR of the TCR CDR3. Most thyroid clonotypes expanded above 0.001 appeared in blood too.

This receptor was taken from a man aged 30 to 39 with Graves disease. The sequenced sample was peripheral blood mononuclear cells (PBMCs), obtained at new diagnosis, from a patient treated with antithyroid drugs.

The CDR3 here is CASRAAGTGGNTIYF. CDR3 DNA: TGTGCCAGCAGAGCGGCCGGGACGGGCGGAAACACCATATATTTT. The rearrangement joins TRBV2 to TRBJ1-3; D is possibly TRBD1 (5 bases). This CDR3 comprises 15 residues. The germline gives CDR1 SNHLY, CDR2 FYNNEI. The germline V and J ends were trimmed by 6 bases and 4 bases, with 16 bases remaining between them.